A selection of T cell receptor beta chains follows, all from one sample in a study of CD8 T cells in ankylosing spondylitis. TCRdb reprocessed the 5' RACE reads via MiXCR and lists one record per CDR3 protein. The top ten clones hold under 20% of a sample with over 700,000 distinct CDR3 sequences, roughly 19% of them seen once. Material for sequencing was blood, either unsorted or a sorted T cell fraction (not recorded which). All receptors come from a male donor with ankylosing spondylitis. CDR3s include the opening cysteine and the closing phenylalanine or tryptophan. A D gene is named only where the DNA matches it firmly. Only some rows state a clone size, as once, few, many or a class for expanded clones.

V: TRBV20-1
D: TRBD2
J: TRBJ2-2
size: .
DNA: TGCAGTGCCCCGGGGGGTGGCCCCGGGGAGCTGTTTTTT
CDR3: CSAPGGGPGELFF

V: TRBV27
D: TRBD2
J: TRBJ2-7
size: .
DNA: TGTGCCAGCCAGCGGGAGGGCTACTACGAGCAGTACTTC
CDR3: CASQREGYYEQYF

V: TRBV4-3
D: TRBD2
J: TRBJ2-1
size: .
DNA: TGCGCCAGCAGCCAAGGGGGACTAGCGAGAAATGAGCAGTTCTTC
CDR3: CASSQGGLARNEQFF

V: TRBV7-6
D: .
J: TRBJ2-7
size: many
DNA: TGTGCCAGCAGCTTATTAGGGTTAGGAAACGAGCAGTACTTC
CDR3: CASSLLGLGNEQYF

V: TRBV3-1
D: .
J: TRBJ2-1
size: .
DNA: TGTGCCAGCAGCCGGGGGAAAGCTACCTACAATGAGCAGTTCTTC
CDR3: CASSRGKATYNEQFF

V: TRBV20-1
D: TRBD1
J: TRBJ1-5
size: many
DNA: TGCAGTGCTCGAGGGACAGGAGATCAGCCCCAGCATTTT
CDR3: CSARGTGDQPQHF

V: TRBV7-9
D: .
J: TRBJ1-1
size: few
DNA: TGTGCCAGCAGCCCCAAGGATCACGTCACTGAAGCTTTCTTT
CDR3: CASSPKDHVTEAFF

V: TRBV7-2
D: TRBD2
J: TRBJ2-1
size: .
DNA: TGTGCCAGCCGGGGGGGGAGGTTGAGCTCCTACAATGAGCAGTTCTTC
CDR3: CASRGGRLSSYNEQFF

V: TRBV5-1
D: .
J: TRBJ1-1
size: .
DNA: TGCGCCAGCAGCTCTGGCCCCTTGACACGGGGCACTGAAGCTTTCTTT
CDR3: CASSSGPLTRGTEAFF

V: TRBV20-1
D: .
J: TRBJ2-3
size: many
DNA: TGCAGTGCTCCCCTAGGGGGGAGGTCAGATACGCAGTATTTT
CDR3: CSAPLGGRSDTQYF